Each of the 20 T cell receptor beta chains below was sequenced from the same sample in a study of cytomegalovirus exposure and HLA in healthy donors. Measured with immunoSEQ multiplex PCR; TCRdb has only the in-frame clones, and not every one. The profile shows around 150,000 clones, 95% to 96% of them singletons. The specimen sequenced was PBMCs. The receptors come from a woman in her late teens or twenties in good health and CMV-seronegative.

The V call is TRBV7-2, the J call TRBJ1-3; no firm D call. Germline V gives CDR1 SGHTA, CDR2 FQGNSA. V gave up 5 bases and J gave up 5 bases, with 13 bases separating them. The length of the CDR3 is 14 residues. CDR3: CASSPLSGRNTIYF. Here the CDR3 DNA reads TGTGCCAGCAGCCCCCTTTCGGGGAGAAACACCATATATTTT. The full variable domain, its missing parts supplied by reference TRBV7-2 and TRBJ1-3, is GAGVSQSPSNKVTEKGKDVELRCDPISGHTALYWYRQSLGQGLEFLIYFQGNSAPDKSGLPSDRFSAERTGGSVSTLTIQRTQQEDSAVYLCASSPLSGRNTIYFGEGSWLTVV.

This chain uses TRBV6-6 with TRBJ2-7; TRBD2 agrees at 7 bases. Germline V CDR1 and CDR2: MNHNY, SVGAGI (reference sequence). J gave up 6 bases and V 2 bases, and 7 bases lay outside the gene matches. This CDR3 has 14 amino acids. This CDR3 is CASSYLGGTAEQYF. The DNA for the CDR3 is TGTGCCAGCAGTTACCTGGGGGGGACCGCCGAGCAGTACTTC.

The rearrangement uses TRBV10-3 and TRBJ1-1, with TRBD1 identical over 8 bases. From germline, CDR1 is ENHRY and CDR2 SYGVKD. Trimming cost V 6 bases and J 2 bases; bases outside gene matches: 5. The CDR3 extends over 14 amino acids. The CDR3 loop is CAIRSTGGNTEAFF. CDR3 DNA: TGTGCCATCAGAAGTACAGGGGGTAACACTGAAGCTTTCTTT.

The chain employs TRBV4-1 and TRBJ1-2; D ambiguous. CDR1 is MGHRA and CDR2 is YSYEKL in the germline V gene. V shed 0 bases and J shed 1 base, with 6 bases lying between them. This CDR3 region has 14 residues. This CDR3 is CASSQERVNYGYTF. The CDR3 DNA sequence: TGCGCCAGCAGCCAAGAACGGGTTAACTATGGCTACACCTTC.

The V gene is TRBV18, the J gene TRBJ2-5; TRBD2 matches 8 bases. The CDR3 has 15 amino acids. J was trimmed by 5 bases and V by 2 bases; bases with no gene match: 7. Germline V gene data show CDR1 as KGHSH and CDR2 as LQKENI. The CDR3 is CASSPNGGAGETQYF. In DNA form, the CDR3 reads TGTGCCAGCTCACCAAACGGGGGGGCCGGGGAGACCCAGTACTTC.

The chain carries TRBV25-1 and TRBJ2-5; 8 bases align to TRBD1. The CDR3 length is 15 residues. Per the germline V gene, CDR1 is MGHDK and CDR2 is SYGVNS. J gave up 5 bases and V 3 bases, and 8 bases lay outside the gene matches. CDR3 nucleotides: TGTGCCAGCAGTGACCTCGGACAGGGCAGGGAGACCCAGTACTTC. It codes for CASSDLGQGRETQYF.

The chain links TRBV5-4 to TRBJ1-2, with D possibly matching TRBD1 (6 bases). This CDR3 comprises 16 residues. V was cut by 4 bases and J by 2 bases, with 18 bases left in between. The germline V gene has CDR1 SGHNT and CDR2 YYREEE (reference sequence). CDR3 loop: CASSLRGAQMNYGYTF. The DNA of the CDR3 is TGTGCCAGCAGCCTGCGGGGGGCGCAGATGAACTATGGCTACACCTTC.

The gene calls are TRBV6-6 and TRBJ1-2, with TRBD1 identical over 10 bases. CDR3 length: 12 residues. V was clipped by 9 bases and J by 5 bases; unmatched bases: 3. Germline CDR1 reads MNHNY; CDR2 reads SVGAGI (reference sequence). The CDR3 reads CASRDRGYGYTF. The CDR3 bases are TGTGCCAGTCGGGACAGGGGATATGGCTACACCTTC.

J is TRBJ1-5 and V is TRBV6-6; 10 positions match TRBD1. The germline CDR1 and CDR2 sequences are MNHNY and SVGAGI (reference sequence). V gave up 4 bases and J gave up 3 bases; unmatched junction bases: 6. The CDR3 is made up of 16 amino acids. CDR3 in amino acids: CASSLAGTGVNQPQHF. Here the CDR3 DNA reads TGTGCCAGCAGTTTGGCCGGGACAGGGGTCAATCAGCCCCAGCATTTT.

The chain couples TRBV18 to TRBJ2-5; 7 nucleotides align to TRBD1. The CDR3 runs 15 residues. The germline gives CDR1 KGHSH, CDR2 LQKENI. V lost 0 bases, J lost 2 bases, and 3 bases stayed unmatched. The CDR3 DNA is TGTGCCAGCTCACCACCAGGGGGCCGACAAGAGACCCAGTACTTC. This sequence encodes CASSPPGGRQETQYF.

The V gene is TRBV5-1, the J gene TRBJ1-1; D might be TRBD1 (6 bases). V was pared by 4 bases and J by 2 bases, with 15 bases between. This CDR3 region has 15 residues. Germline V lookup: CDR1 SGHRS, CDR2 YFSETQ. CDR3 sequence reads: CASSPWGTSNTEAFF. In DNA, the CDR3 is TGCGCCAGCAGCCCATGGGGGACAAGCAACACTGAAGCTTTCTTT.

In nucleotides, the CDR3 is TGTGCCAGCATTGTCGAGGGTTACGAGCAGTACTTC. This gives the protein CASIVEGYEQYF. The chain is built from TRBV6-1 and TRBJ2-7; TRBD2 is a possible D gene (5 bases). The CDR3 extends over 12 amino acids. V lost 7 bases, J lost 4 bases, and 11 bases lay in between. CDR1 and CDR2 (germline): MNHNS, SASEGT.

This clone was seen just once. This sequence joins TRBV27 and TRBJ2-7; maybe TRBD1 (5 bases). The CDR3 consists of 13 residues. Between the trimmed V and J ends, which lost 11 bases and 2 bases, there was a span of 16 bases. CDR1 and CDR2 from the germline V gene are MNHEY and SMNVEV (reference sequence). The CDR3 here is CAVGPGGTYEQYF. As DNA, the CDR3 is TGTGCCGTGGGGCCAGGCGGAACCTACGAGCAGTACTTC.

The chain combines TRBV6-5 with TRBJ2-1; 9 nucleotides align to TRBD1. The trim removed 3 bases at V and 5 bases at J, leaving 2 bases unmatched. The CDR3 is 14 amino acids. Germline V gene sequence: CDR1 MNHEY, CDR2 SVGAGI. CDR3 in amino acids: CASSYDRGDNEQFF. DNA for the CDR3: TGTGCCAGCAGTTATGACAGGGGGGACAATGAGCAGTTCTTC.

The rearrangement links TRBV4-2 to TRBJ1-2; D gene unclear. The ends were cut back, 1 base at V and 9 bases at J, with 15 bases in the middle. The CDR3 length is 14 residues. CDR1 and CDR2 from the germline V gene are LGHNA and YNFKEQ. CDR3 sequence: CASSQGASPYSYTF. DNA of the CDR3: TGTGCCAGCAGCCAAGGGGCCTCACCCTACAGCTACACCTTC.

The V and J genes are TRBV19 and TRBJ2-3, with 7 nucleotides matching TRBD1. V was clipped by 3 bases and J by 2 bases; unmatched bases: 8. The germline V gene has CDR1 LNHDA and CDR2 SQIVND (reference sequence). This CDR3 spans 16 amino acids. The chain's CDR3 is CASSMESDRATDTQYF. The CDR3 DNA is TGTGCCAGTAGTATGGAGTCCGACAGGGCCACAGATACGCAGTATTTT.

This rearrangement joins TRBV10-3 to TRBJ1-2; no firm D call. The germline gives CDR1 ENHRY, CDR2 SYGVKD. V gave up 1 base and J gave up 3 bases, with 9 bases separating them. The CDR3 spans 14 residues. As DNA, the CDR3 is TGTGCCATCAGTGAGTTACCGCACTACTATGGCTACACCTTC. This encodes CAISELPHYYGYTF.

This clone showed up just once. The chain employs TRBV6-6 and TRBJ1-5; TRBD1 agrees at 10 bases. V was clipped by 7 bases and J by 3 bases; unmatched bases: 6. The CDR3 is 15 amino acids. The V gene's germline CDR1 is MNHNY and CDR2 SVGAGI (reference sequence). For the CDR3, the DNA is TGTGCCAGCACAGAGGGGACAGGGGTCAATCAGCCCCAGCATTTT. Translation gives CASTEGTGVNQPQHF.

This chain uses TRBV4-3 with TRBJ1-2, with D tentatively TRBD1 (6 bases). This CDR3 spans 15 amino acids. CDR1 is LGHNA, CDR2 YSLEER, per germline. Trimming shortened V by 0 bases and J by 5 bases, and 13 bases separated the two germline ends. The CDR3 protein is CASSQDSTGFYGYTF. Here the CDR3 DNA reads TGCGCCAGCAGCCAAGATAGTACAGGGTTTTATGGCTACACCTTC.

This chain's CDR3 is CAIRRQGGETQYF. The CDR3 bases are TGTGCCATACGTAGACAAGGGGGAGAGACCCAGTACTTC. This sequence joins TRBV6-1 and TRBJ2-5; D is perhaps TRBD1 (6 bases). Trimming took off 10 bases at V and 4 bases at J, with 16 bases between the two ends. CDR3 length: 13 amino acids. CDR1 and CDR2 (germline): MNHNS, SASEGT.